This TCR beta chain is from a study of regulatory T cells in long-lasting Graves disease. J gave up 5 bases and V 1 base, and 6 bases lay outside the gene matches. There are 16 residues in the CDR3. Germline CDR1 and CDR2: SGHAT and FQNNGV. This clonotype came up many times. Arm-PCR of CDR3 regions and iRepertoire HTBI primers were used to build TCR beta libraries. TCRdb redid the calling of the multiplex PCR reads with MiXCR, one entry per CDR3 protein. In the table there are 350,000 to 550,000 distinct CDR3 sequences, about a sixth of which are singletons. The time point denotes: newly diagnosed GD, antithyroid drugs for less than 3 months. RNA extracted from PBMCs served as the sequencing template. These sequences were also reported in another study, on T cells in Graves' hyperthyroidism and ophthalmopathy. From that report: Hyperthyroidism patients were newly diagnosed, had disease duration under 2 months, and were aged 18 to 65 years. Ophthalmopathy and stable hyperthyroidism were told apart by a 13 V-J model.

The sample consisted of peripheral blood mononuclear cells (PBMCs), taken at new diagnosis, from a patient treated with antithyroid drugs. The receptor was derived from a woman aged 18-29 years with Graves disease. V and J are TRBV11-2 and TRBJ2-5; 11 nucleotides agree with TRBD2. This CDR3 is CASSLVLLAGEETQYF. The CDR3 bases are TGTGCCAGCAGCTTAGTCCTACTAGCGGGAGAGGAGACCCAGTACTTC.